Listed here are 17 T cell receptor beta chains from one sample, sequenced in a study of T cell repertoires in cytomegalovirus infection. The antigens for these receptors are not known. TCRdb reanalysed the reads using MiXCR and keeps one entry per CDR3 protein. The sample comprises 550,000 to 850,000 distinct CDR3 sequences, roughly 33% of which are singletons, and 18% rests with the top ten. The material was cultured PBMCs, obtained from culture after CMV antigen stimulation. The receptors were gathered from a human donor in good health (CMV status not recorded). Some clones in this sample may be carry-over from other donors' samples.

This clonotype has just one count. The CDR3, as DNA: TGTGCCACCAAGGGTAGACAGGGAGGACGGTATGGCTACACCTTC. It translates to CATKGRQGGRYGYTF. The rearrangement links TRBV3-1 to TRBJ1-2, with TRBD1 matching over 7 bases. From germline, CDR1 is LGHDT and CDR2 YNNKEL (reference sequence). The CDR3 sequence is 15 residues long. V gave up 10 bases and J gave up 5 bases; unmatched junction bases: 16.

J is TRBJ2-2 and V is TRBV6-8, with TRBD2 matching over 11 bases. From germline, CDR1 is MNHGY and CDR2 SAAAGT. Trimming removed 6 bases from V and 11 bases from J; junction bases left unmatched: 11. The CDR3 runs to 15 residues. The CDR3 coding sequence is TGTGCCAGCAGACACCCTAGCGGGGGGAAACGAGAGCTGTTTTTT. It encodes CASRHPSGGKRELFF.

There are a few counts of this clonotype. The rearrangement joins TRBV7-2 to TRBJ2-1; 9 bases align to TRBD1. The length of the CDR3 is 15 residues. Germline V gene lookup returns CDR1 SGHTA and CDR2 FQGNSA. The ends lost 5 bases at V and 4 bases at J; junction bases unmatched: 6. The CDR3: CASSVGQGIYNEQFF. In nucleotides, the CDR3 is TGTGCCAGCAGCGTTGGACAGGGGATTTACAATGAGCAGTTCTTC.

This rearrangement joins TRBV20-1 to TRBJ2-3, with D unresolved. Germline CDR1 and CDR2: DFQATT and SNEGSKA (reference sequence). The CDR3 totals 12 residues. V lost 6 bases and J 1 base, leaving 8 bases between the germline ends. CDR3 protein: CSAPVGTDTQYF. The DNA for the CDR3 is TGCAGTGCCCCCGTGGGCACAGATACGCAGTATTTT.

V and J are TRBV5-1 and TRBJ2-2, with D perhaps matching TRBD2 (6 bases). Germline assignment: CDR1 SGHRS and CDR2 YFSETQ. V lost 5 bases and J 4 bases, leaving 15 bases between the germline ends. The CDR3 sequence is 15 residues long. The CDR3 DNA follows: TGCGCCAGCAGGCGGACGGGAGTCGGCACCGGGGAGCTGTTTTTT. Its protein product is CASRRTGVGTGELFF.

The chain uses TRBV6-5 and TRBJ1-1; D perhaps matches TRBD1 (5 bases). V lost 5 bases, J lost 0 bases, and 13 bases lay in between. The germline gives CDR1 MNHEY, CDR2 SVGAGI. The CDR3 runs 15 residues. CDR3 nucleotide sequence: TGTGCCAGCAGTGTTACAGGCCAGATGAACACTGAAGCTTTCTTT. It specifies CASSVTGQMNTEAFF.

This clonotype was detected a few times. J is TRBJ2-7 and V is TRBV27; D perhaps matches TRBD1 (7 bases). The germline V gene encodes CDR1 MNHEY and CDR2 SMNVEV (reference sequence). Trimming removed 6 bases from V and 4 bases from J, with 13 bases in between. CDR3 length: 13 residues. The CDR3 sequence is CASRNRGGYEQYF. Written as DNA, the CDR3 is TGTGCCAGCAGAAACAGGGGAGGATACGAGCAGTACTTC.

For the CDR3, the DNA is TGTGCCAGCAGCAGGGGTAGTTCCAATTCCTATGGCTACACCTTC. Encoded protein: CASSRGSSNSYGYTF. The chain joins TRBV11-1 to TRBJ1-2, with a weak D call TRBD1 (5 bases). Trimming shortened V by 5 bases and J by 4 bases, and 17 bases separated the two germline ends. The CDR3 extends over 15 amino acids. CDR1 is SGHAT, CDR2 FQDESV, per germline (reference sequence).

V is TRBV2 and J is TRBJ1-1, with 9 bases matching TRBD1. V shed 6 bases, J shed 5 bases, and the junction held 19 bases outside the gene matches. This CDR3 spans 18 amino acids. Germline V lookup: CDR1 SNHLY, CDR2 FYNNEI. The CDR3 loop is CASSNRGQGFEGRTEAFF. For the CDR3, the DNA is TGTGCCAGCAGCAACCGAGGACAGGGGTTCGAAGGGAGGACTGAAGCTTTCTTT.

As for this clonotype: This may stem from a read error, because a much larger clone lies one nucleotide away. V usage is TRBV7-2 and J usage is TRBJ2-3; the match to TRBD2 covers 8 bases. The CDR3 covers 16 residues. In germline, CDR1 is SGHTA, CDR2 FQGNSA. The CDR3 DNA reads TGTCCCAGCAGCTTAGTCGGGGGGGCCCACACAGATACGCAGTATTTT. This codes for CPSSLVGGAHTDTQYF.

In this sample, this clonotype turned up a few times. The rearrangement joins TRBV7-9 to TRBJ1-1; D is undetermined. Germline CDR1 SEHNR, CDR2 FQNEAQ (reference sequence). V was shortened by 5 bases and J by 2 bases, with 12 bases between the two germline ends. The CDR3 is 14 residues long. The CDR3 is CASSPHSANTEAFF. Here the CDR3 DNA reads TGTGCCAGCAGCCCGCATTCAGCAAACACTGAAGCTTTCTTT.

This clonotype was counted many times. The chain has TRBV7-9 and TRBJ1-1; D unresolved. The CDR3 totals 16 residues. Germline V gene data show CDR1 as SEHNR and CDR2 as FQNEAQ (reference sequence). V dropped 2 bases and J dropped 8 bases, with 21 bases sitting between them. The chain's CDR3 is CASSLPLGFEVGEAFF. CDR3 coding DNA: TGTGCCAGCAGCTTACCGTTGGGTTTTGAGGTGGGGGAAGCTTTCTTT.

The J gene is TRBJ1-3, the V gene TRBV19; D perhaps matches TRBD1 (5 bases). V was trimmed by 3 bases and J by 0 bases, leaving 9 bases between them. Per germline, CDR1 LNHDA and CDR2 SQIVND (reference sequence). This CDR3 has 15 residues. CDR3: CASSILGASGNTIYF. In DNA, the CDR3 is TGTGCCAGTAGTATCCTAGGGGCCTCTGGAAACACCATATATTTT.

This rearrangement joins TRBV4-3 to TRBJ2-3; 7 positions match TRBD1. The CDR3 totals 14 residues. Germline CDR1 reads LGHNA; CDR2 reads YSLEER. The V and J ends lost 3 bases and 7 bases, in that order; junction bases with no gene match: 7. The DNA for the CDR3 is TGCGCCAGCAGCCAGGGACAGATGGGAAATACGCAGTATTTT. Amino acids: CASSQGQMGNTQYF.

The J gene is TRBJ2-7, the V gene TRBV5-1; 9 nucleotides agree with TRBD2. V gave up 0 bases and J gave up 3 bases; unmatched junction bases: 4. The CDR3 covers 15 residues. In germline, CDR1 is SGHRS, CDR2 YFSETQ. The CDR3 sequence: CASSLELAGNYEQYF. CDR3 nucleotides: TGCGCCAGCAGCTTGGAGCTAGCGGGGAACTACGAGCAGTACTTC.

The sample holds a few counts of this clonotype. The chain uses TRBV11-2 and TRBJ2-1; D gene uncertain. In germline, CDR1 is SGHAT, CDR2 FQNNGV. This CDR3 is 13 amino acids long. Trimming removed 5 bases at V and 5 bases at J, with 10 bases between. CDR3 residues: CASSRSSNNEQFF. For the CDR3, the DNA is TGTGCCAGCAGCCGTAGTTCGAACAATGAGCAGTTCTTC.

This clonotype was picked up a small number of times. This chain links TRBV6-5 with TRBJ2-1; D not certain. The CDR3 is 11 residues long. Trimming pared 6 bases from V and 10 bases from J, leaving 10 bases between. The germline V gene encodes CDR1 MNHEY and CDR2 SVGAGI. The DNA for the CDR3 is TGTGCCAGCAGCACCCCTGGGGAGCAGTTCTTC. Translation gives CASSTPGEQFF.